One T cell receptor beta chain is described in this entry. Donors were patients with active juvenile idiopathic arthritis. The data belong to a study of circulating and synovial CD4+ cells in juvenile arthritis. The V end was cut by 3 bases, the J end by 9 bases, with 9 bases between. CDR3 length: 11 residues. Germline V CDR1 and CDR2: DFQATT, SNEGSKA (reference sequence). This table comes from immunoSEQ multiplex PCR, and its TCRdb copy is limited to in-frame clones, with some not included. The repertoire holds around 35,000 clones, with nearly 97% as singletons. V usage is TRBV20-1 and J usage is TRBJ2-1; D unresolved. The source of this sequence is a human donor with juvenile idiopathic arthritis. Sequencing was carried out using CD4+ T cells from blood. The CDR3 nucleotides are TGCAGTGCTAGCGGGTCTGCTGAGCAGTTCTTC. Its translation is CSASGSAEQFF.